The 26 T cell receptor beta chains presented below share a single source sample, sequenced in a study of cytomegalovirus exposure and HLA in healthy donors. The assay was immunoSEQ multiplex PCR, and TCRdb's table has in-frame clones only and misses some. The sample has 150,000 to 200,000 clones, 89% seen once. The sequenced sample consisted of PBMCs. The receptors were sampled from a man in his late teens or twenties in good health and CMV-seropositive.

The chain has TRBV5-1 and TRBJ2-5; 8 bases are a match to TRBD2. Germline-derived CDR1 and CDR2 are SGHRS and YFSETQ. This CDR3 contains 16 residues. J gave up 0 bases and V 4 bases, and 8 bases lay outside the gene matches. CDR3 amino acids: CASSVRTSWNQETQYF. CDR3 DNA: TGCGCCAGCAGCGTCAGGACTAGCTGGAACCAAGAGACCCAGTACTTC.

The chain links TRBV18 to TRBJ2-4; D is perhaps TRBD2 (5 bases). With 3 bases removed from V and 0 bases from J, the gap between germline ends came to 6 bases. The CDR3 runs to 14 residues. Germline V lookup: CDR1 KGHSH, CDR2 LQKENI. The CDR3 spells CASSPEGAKNIQYF. CDR3 bases: TGTGCCAGCTCACCCGAGGGAGCCAAAAACATTCAGTACTTC.

CDR3 in amino acids: CASSEDSYGYTF. The CDR3 DNA is TGTGCCAGCAGTGAAGACAGCTATGGCTACACCTTC. The chain joins TRBV2 to TRBJ1-2; the D is unclear. Looked up from germline, CDR1 is SNHLY and CDR2 is FYNNEI. The CDR3 spans 12 residues. Trimming stripped 1 base from V and 4 bases from J, with 4 bases between.

V and J are TRBV5-1 and TRBJ2-1; TRBD2 matches 11 bases. The CDR3 is made up of 16 amino acids. Germline CDR1 SGHRS, CDR2 YFSETQ. V shed 5 bases, J shed 7 bases, and the junction held 11 bases outside the gene matches. CDR3 in DNA: TGCGCCAGCAGGCCCACTAGCGGGAGACAAGAAAATGAGCAGTTCTTC. This translates into CASRPTSGRQENEQFF. The full variable domain, in which reference TRBV5-1 and TRBJ2-1 provide the parts outside the CDR3, is KAGVTQTPRYLIKTRGQQVTLSCSPISGHRSVSWYQQTPGQGLQFLFEYFSETQRNKGNFPGRFSGRQFSNSRSEMNVSTLELGDSALYLCASRPTSGRQENEQFFGPGTRLTVL.

This clone was observed a handful of times. The chain has TRBV19 and TRBJ1-1; D perhaps matches TRBD1 (5 bases). Trimming took 5 bases from V and 11 from J, leaving 12 bases between them. CDR1 is LNHDA, CDR2 SQIVND, per germline (reference sequence). The CDR3 is 11 residues long. The CDR3 DNA follows: TGTGCCAGTAGTTCGAAGGGGTGGGCTTTCTTT. Translating gives CASSSKGWAFF.

J is TRBJ2-6 and V is TRBV10-3, with 7 nucleotides matching TRBD1. The V and J ends lost 4 bases and 4 bases, in that order; junction bases with no gene match: 7. Germline-derived CDR1 and CDR2 are ENHRY and SYGVKD. This CDR3 spans 16 amino acids. The CDR3 loop reads CAISAPTGSGANVLTF. The CDR3 DNA follows: TGTGCCATCAGTGCCCCGACAGGGTCCGGGGCCAACGTCCTGACTTTC.

CDR3 in amino acids: CASSSRDRGLSYEQYF. CDR3 bases: TGTGCCAGCAGTAGCCGGGACAGGGGGCTTAGTTACGAGCAGTACTTC. This sequence joins TRBV28 and TRBJ2-7; 12 bases match TRBD1. CDR3 length: 16 amino acids. The V gene's germline CDR1 is MDHEN and CDR2 SYDVKM. V was clipped by 5 bases and J by 4 bases; unmatched bases: 9.

The V call is TRBV7-3, the J call TRBJ2-1, with 12 bases lining up with TRBD2. V shed 5 bases and J 5 bases; nucleotides not matched to a gene: 10. The CDR3 totals 17 residues. CDR1 and CDR2 from the germline V gene are SGHTA and FQGTGA. In nucleotides, the CDR3 is TGTGCCAGCAGCGCCAGACTAGCGGGAGACGTCGACAATGAGCAGTTCTTC. Translating it yields CASSARLAGDVDNEQFF.

The chain has TRBV19 and TRBJ2-3; 7 bases are shared with TRBD2. The length of the CDR3 is 16 residues. Germline loops: CDR1 LNHDA, CDR2 SQIVND (reference sequence). Trimming cost V 8 bases and J 1 base; bases outside gene matches: 12. CDR3 coding DNA: TGTGCCAGTTCCCTGATTGGGAGGGTGGGCACAGATACGCAGTATTTT. Its translation: CASSLIGRVGTDTQYF.

Regarding this clone: The sample holds other DNA sequences that translate to the same CDR3. This rearrangement joins TRBV7-9 to TRBJ1-1; D is possibly TRBD1 (6 bases). The CDR3 extends over 14 amino acids. V dropped 1 base and J dropped 1 base, with 7 bases sitting between them. Germline CDR1 is SEHNR and CDR2 is FQNEAQ (reference sequence). Written as DNA, the CDR3 is TGTGCCAGCAGCTTAGGACAGGCGAACACTGAAGCTTTCTTT. Translation gives CASSLGQANTEAFF.

CDR3 nucleotides: TGTGCCAGCTCACCGAAGGGAGGCGAGCAGTACTTC. Translation: CASSPKGGEQYF. The V and J genes are TRBV18 and TRBJ2-7; TRBD2 is a possible D gene (6 bases). The CDR3 is made up of 12 amino acids. Between the trimmed V and J ends, which lost 3 bases and 6 bases, there was a span of 9 bases. Germline V gene lookup returns CDR1 KGHSH and CDR2 LQKENI.

This sequence joins TRBV10-3 and TRBJ2-2, with TRBD2 matching over 12 bases. V gave up 4 bases and J gave up 7 bases; unmatched junction bases: 7. CDR3 size: 16 residues. Per germline, CDR1 ENHRY and CDR2 SYGVKD. DNA for the CDR3: TGTGCCATCAGTGGAGGGCAGACTAGCGGGAGCGGGGAGCTGTTTTTT. This codes for CAISGGQTSGSGELFF.

This chain connects TRBV7-3 to TRBJ2-1, with no clear D. Germline V CDR1 and CDR2: SGHTA, FQGTGA. The CDR3 spans 13 residues. Trimming cost V 2 bases and J 9 bases, with 11 bases left between them. Here the CDR3 reads CASSLLRNVEQFF. As DNA, the CDR3 is TGTGCCAGCAGCTTACTTAGAAACGTTGAGCAGTTCTTC. Supplemented by reference TRBV7-3 and TRBJ2-1, the full variable domain reads GAGVSQTPSNKVTEKGKYVELRCDPISGHTALYWYRQSLGQGPEFLIYFQGTGAADDSGLPNDRFFAVRPEGSVSTLKIQRTERGDSAVYLCASSLLRNVEQFFGPGTRLTVL.

The CDR3 spells CASSLGQPGLYEQYF. DNA of the CDR3: TGTGCCAGCAGCTTAGGACAGCCGGGACTTTACGAGCAGTACTTC. The chain uses TRBV7-9 and TRBJ2-7, with D possibly being TRBD2 (6 bases). Germline V gene data show CDR1 as SEHNR and CDR2 as FQNEAQ (reference sequence). The CDR3 totals 15 residues. The germline V and J ends were trimmed by 1 base and 4 bases, with 14 bases remaining between them. The variable domain in full, with the rest retrieved from reference TRBV7-9 and TRBJ2-7, is DTGVSQNPRHKITKRGQNVTFRCDPISEHNRLYWYRQTLGQGPEFLTYFQNEAQLEKSRLLSDRFSAERPKGSFSTLEIQRTEQGDSAMYLCASSLGQPGLYEQYFGPGTRLTVT.

The chain joins TRBV6-1 to TRBJ2-7, with D uncertain. CDR1 and CDR2 (germline): MNHNS, SASEGT. This CDR3 comprises 14 residues. Trimming removed 4 bases at V and 1 base at J, with 11 bases between. CDR3 sequence reads: CASSVTETSYEQYF. CDR3 nucleotides: TGTGCCAGCAGTGTCACCGAAACTTCCTACGAGCAGTACTTC.

This clone has only one observation. V gene TRBV7-2 combines with J gene TRBJ2-7, with TRBD2 identical over 7 bases. Trimming took 6 bases from V and 0 from J; bases not matched to a gene: 8. Per germline, CDR1 SGHTA and CDR2 FQGNSA. This CDR3 is 15 amino acids long. The CDR3 is CASSWRSGDSYEQYF. The CDR3 DNA is TGTGCCAGCAGTTGGAGGAGCGGGGACTCCTACGAGCAGTACTTC.

The V call is TRBV5-8, the J call TRBJ1-5; tentatively, D is TRBD1 (5 bases). The germline V and J ends were trimmed by 5 bases and 0 bases, with 27 bases remaining between them. The CDR3 is 20 amino acids. Germline V gives CDR1 SGHTS, CDR2 YDEGEE. CDR3 sequence reads: CASRPLTGFGSPYSNQPQHF. In nucleotides, the CDR3 is TGTGCCAGCAGACCTCTTACAGGATTTGGCAGTCCATATAGCAATCAGCCCCAGCATTTT.

This chain links TRBV10-3 with TRBJ2-3, with D uncertain. V lost 5 bases and J lost 5, with 11 bases in between. This CDR3 has 13 amino acids. In germline, CDR1 is ENHRY, CDR2 SYGVKD. The CDR3, as DNA: TGTGCCATCAGTCTCGAGGTCCGAGATACGCAGTATTTT. Protein product: CAISLEVRDTQYF.

This sequence joins TRBV27 and TRBJ2-5, with TRBD1 matching 11 bases. Gene TRBJ2-7 matches the end of the DNA better, so the J call may be wrong. CDR3 size: 14 residues. Per germline, CDR1 MNHEY and CDR2 SMNVEV (reference sequence). The CDR3 region is CASSLGQGVYEQYF. CDR3 nucleotides: TGTGCCAGCAGTTTGGGACAGGGGGTATACGAGCAGTACTTC.

CDR3 coding DNA: TGCGCCAGCAGCTCCACAGGGGCCCCCTCTGAAGCTTTCTTT. This encodes CASSSTGAPSEAFF. The gene calls are TRBV5-1 and TRBJ1-1; TRBD1 matches at 7 bases. This CDR3 spans 14 amino acids. Germline trimming cut 3 bases from V and 6 bases from J; bases unmatched to any gene: 8. Germline CDR1 and CDR2: SGHRS and YFSETQ.

The gene calls are TRBV7-9 and TRBJ2-2; no firm D call. Trimming took 5 bases from V and 7 from J, leaving 20 bases between them. Germline CDR1 and CDR2: SEHNR and FQNEAQ (reference sequence). The CDR3 contains 16 residues. CDR3 loop: CASSTRRTELRGELFF. The CDR3 nucleotides are TGTGCCAGCAGCACGCGGCGTACCGAACTGCGCGGGGAGCTGTTTTTT.

The CDR3 is CASNQGGPTYEQYF. The CDR3 DNA is TGTGCCAGCAACCAGGGGGGCCCCACCTACGAGCAGTACTTC. This chain joins TRBV27 and TRBJ2-7, with D possibly matching TRBD1 (7 bases). This CDR3 is 14 amino acids long. The germline V gene has CDR1 MNHEY and CDR2 SMNVEV (reference sequence). V shed 7 bases and J shed 2 bases, with 15 bases lying between them.

This chain joins TRBV10-1 and TRBJ2-3, with 11 positions matching TRBD2. This CDR3 region has 17 residues. V lost 0 bases and J lost 2; bases outside the gene matches: 4. Germline CDR1 reads WNHNN; CDR2 reads SYGVQD (reference sequence). CDR3 sequence: CASSESTSGVSTDTQYF. The CDR3 nucleotides read TGCGCCAGCAGTGAGTCGACTAGCGGGGTGTCCACAGATACGCAGTATTTT.

The V and J genes are TRBV11-2 and TRBJ2-1; 11 bases map to TRBD2. This CDR3 is 18 amino acids long. V lost 6 bases and J lost 10; bases outside the gene matches: 20. Germline V gene lookup returns CDR1 SGHAT and CDR2 FQNNGV. The CDR3 nucleotides are TGTGCCAGCAGACCTGATCGCTTGGGACTAGCGGTAGGGGAAGAGCAGTTCTTC. Its protein product is CASRPDRLGLAVGEEQFF. Combining the CDR3 with reference TRBV11-2 and TRBJ2-1 gives the whole variable domain EAGVAQSPRYKIIEKRQSVAFWCNPISGHATLYWYQQILGQGPKLLIQFQNNGVVDDSQLPKDRFSAERLKGVDSTLKIQPAKLEDSAVYLCASRPDRLGLAVGEEQFFGPGTRLTVL.

The genes are TRBV6-4 and TRBJ1-5, with D possibly being TRBD1 (6 bases). CDR1 is MRHNA and CDR2 is SNTAGT in the germline V gene. The CDR3 extends over 15 amino acids. The ends were cut back, 5 bases at V and 2 bases at J, with 13 bases in the middle. The CDR3 protein is CASSRQEDGNQPQHF. The CDR3 DNA reads TGTGCCAGCAGTCGACAGGAGGATGGCAATCAGCCCCAGCATTTT.

The chain links TRBV21-1 to TRBJ1-1; the table's TRBD1 call for D was not verified on the DNA. TRBV21-1 has pseudogene status. The CDR3 is 16 amino acids. This CDR3 reads CASSKASGDMNTEAFF. CDR3 nucleotide sequence: TGTGCCAGCAGCAAAGCGAGTGGGGACATGAACACTGAAGCTTTCTTT.